This TCR beta chain stems from a study of post-analysis software for immune sequencing data. Across the study: The disease courses spanned relapsing-remitting, secondary progressive and progressive-relapsing forms of multiple sclerosis.

General study results and limits: Roughly 5 TRBV segments occurring more often in patients than controls included TRBV5-6, TRBV5-1 and TRBV20-1.

Every TCR beta cDNA library bore unique molecular identifiers. Each CDR3 protein is one row after TCRdb ran MiXCR on the PCR reads. Of 700,000 to 800,000 distinct CDR3 sequences in the sample, roughly 29% are singletons; the top ten hold 0.5% to 0.6%. To note about this clonotype: The antigen is not known.

V was trimmed by 7 bases and J by 3 bases, leaving 15 bases between them. The germline V gene has CDR1 GTSNPN and CDR2 SVGIG (reference sequence). The length of the CDR3 is 14 residues. Material: blood. This receptor was identified in a girl aged 10 to 17 with multiple sclerosis. The genes are TRBV30 and TRBJ1-4, with no clear D. CDR3 coding DNA: TGTGCCTTGGACGTTCCAGCTTCTAATGAAAAACTGTTTTTT. Translating it yields CALDVPASNEKLFF.